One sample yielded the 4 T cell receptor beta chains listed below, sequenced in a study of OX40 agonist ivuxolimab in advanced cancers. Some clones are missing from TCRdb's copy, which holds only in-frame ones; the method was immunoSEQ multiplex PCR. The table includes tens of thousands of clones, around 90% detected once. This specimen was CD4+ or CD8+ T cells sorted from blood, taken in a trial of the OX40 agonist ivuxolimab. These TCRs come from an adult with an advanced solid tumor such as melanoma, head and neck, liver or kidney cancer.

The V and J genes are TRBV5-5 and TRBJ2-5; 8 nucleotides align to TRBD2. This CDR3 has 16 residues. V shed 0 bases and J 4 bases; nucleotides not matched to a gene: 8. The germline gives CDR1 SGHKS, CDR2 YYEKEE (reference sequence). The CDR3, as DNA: TGTGCCAGCAGCTTGGCCACGGCGGGAGGCCGAGAGACCCAGTACTTC. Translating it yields CASSLATAGGRETQYF.

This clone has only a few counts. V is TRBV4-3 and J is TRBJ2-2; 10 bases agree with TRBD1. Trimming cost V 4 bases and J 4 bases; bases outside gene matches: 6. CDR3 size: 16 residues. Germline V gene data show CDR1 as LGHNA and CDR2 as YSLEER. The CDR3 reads CASSPGTGEGTGELFF. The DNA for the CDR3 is TGCGCCAGCAGCCCTGGGACAGGGGAGGGCACCGGGGAGCTGTTTTTT.

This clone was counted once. CDR3 sequence reads: CASRDNSYNEQFF. For the CDR3, the DNA is TGTGCCAGCAGGGACAACTCCTACAATGAGCAGTTCTTC. V usage is TRBV28 and J usage is TRBJ2-1, with a possible D match to TRBD1 (5 bases). This CDR3 has 13 amino acids. The germline V gene encodes CDR1 MDHEN and CDR2 SYDVKM. V lost 6 bases and J lost 0, with 6 bases in between.

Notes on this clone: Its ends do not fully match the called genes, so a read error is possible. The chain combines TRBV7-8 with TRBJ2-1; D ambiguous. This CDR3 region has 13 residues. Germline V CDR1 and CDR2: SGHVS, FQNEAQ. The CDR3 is CASSLTSNNEQFF. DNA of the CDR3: TGTGCCAGCAGCTTAACCTCCAACAATGAGCAGTTCTTC. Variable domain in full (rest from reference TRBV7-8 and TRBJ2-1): GAGVSQSPRYKVAKRGQDVALRCDPISGHVSLFWYQQALGQGPEFLTYFQNEAQLDKSGLPSDRFFAERPEGSVSTLKIQRTQQEDSAVYLCASSLTSNNEQFFGPGTRLTVL.